This entry lists 14 T cell receptor beta chains sequenced from one sample in a study of CD8 T cells in Susac syndrome. RNA totalling about 0.5 to 1 ug underwent reverse transcription with random hexamers. TCRdb reanalysed the immunoSEQ multiplex PCR reads using MiXCR and keeps one entry per CDR3 protein. The sample includes about 430,000 distinct CDR3 sequences, 85% to 90% of them seen just once. The sample taken for sequencing was CD8+ T cells from PBMCs. Receptor source: a human donor with multiple sclerosis.

The chain recombines TRBV12-3 or TRBV12-4 with TRBJ1-1, with D hard to call. There are 12 residues in the CDR3. Trimming pared 7 bases from V and 7 bases from J, leaving 13 bases between. This CDR3 reads CASTTDGLEAFF. The CDR3 DNA is TGTGCCAGCACTACGGACGGGCTTGAAGCTTTCTTT.

The V gene is TRBV11-1, the J gene TRBJ2-2; 13 bases fit TRBD2. Germline V gene sequence: CDR1 SGHAT, CDR2 FQDESV (reference sequence). The ends lost 4 bases at V and 4 bases at J; junction bases unmatched: 6. The CDR3 contains 17 residues. CDR3 region: CASSSTSGRTSTGELFF. The CDR3 region has the DNA TGTGCCAGCAGCTCGACTAGCGGGAGGACGAGCACCGGGGAGCTGTTTTTT.

The chain is built from TRBV14 and TRBJ2-3; D remains unclear. With 4 bases removed from V and 8 bases from J, the gap between germline ends came to 16 bases. Germline-derived CDR1 and CDR2 are SGHDN and FVKESK. The CDR3 extends over 14 amino acids. In DNA form, the CDR3 reads TGTGCCAGCAGCCCCCGGCCCAGCCCCGGTACGCAGTATTTT. Amino acid sequence: CASSPRPSPGTQYF.

The chain couples TRBV7-6 to TRBJ2-3; tentative D call: TRBD2 (6 bases). Germline V gene data show CDR1 as SGHVS and CDR2 as FNYEAQ. The CDR3 runs 15 residues. Between the trimmed V and J ends, which lost 5 bases and 1 base, there was a span of 13 bases. Written as DNA, the CDR3 is TGTGCCAGCAGCCGGGCTGGAGGGGGCACAGATACGCAGTATTTT. Its translation: CASSRAGGGTDTQYF.

CDR3 residues: CAIRRLAGDQSYEQYF. The CDR3 coding sequence is TGTGCCATCAGAAGACTAGCGGGAGATCAATCCTACGAGCAGTACTTC. The V call is TRBV10-3, the J call TRBJ2-7; 12 bases align to TRBD2. With 6 bases clipped from V and 1 base from J, the junction kept 7 bases outside the gene matches. Germline V gene lookup returns CDR1 ENHRY and CDR2 SYGVKD. The CDR3 is made up of 16 amino acids.

The rearrangement links TRBV10-3 to TRBJ2-7, with 9 positions matching TRBD1. Trimming removed 6 bases from V and 1 base from J; junction bases left unmatched: 4. The CDR3 extends over 14 amino acids. Germline assignment: CDR1 ENHRY and CDR2 SYGVKD. CDR3 in amino acids: CAISPTGGSYEQYF. DNA of the CDR3: TGTGCCATCAGCCCGACAGGGGGTTCCTACGAGCAGTACTTC.

The chain uses TRBV4-1 and TRBJ2-1, with 8 bases identical to TRBD2. V was pared by 5 bases and J by 5 bases, with 5 bases of the junction left unmatched. The CDR3 is 14 residues long. Looked up from germline, CDR1 is MGHRA and CDR2 is YSYEKL. CDR3 bases: TGCGCCAGCAGCGGCGGGGGGCCCCACAATGAGCAGTTCTTC. It is translated as CASSGGGPHNEQFF.

The chain joins TRBV27 to TRBJ2-1; no definite D call. The germline V gene encodes CDR1 MNHEY and CDR2 SMNVEV (reference sequence). V was pared by 3 bases and J by 6 bases, with 9 bases between. The CDR3 covers 13 residues. In DNA, the CDR3 is TGTGCCAGCAGTTTGAGTACTCTCAATGAGCAGTTCTTC. Amino acids: CASSLSTLNEQFF.

This clonotype was recorded once. The chain combines TRBV7-6 with TRBJ2-7, with D unresolved. CDR1 is SGHVS, CDR2 FNYEAQ, per germline. The CDR3 sequence is 14 residues long. Deletions cut 5 bases from V and 3 bases from J, with 14 bases between. The CDR3 reads CASSPHRGNYEQYF. CDR3 sequence (DNA): TGTGCCAGCAGCCCCCACCGAGGAAACTACGAGCAGTACTTC.

In this sample, this clonotype turned up a few times. The rearrangement joins TRBV6-1 to TRBJ2-7; TRBD1 aligns across 10 bases. This CDR3 is 15 amino acids long. V lost 5 bases, J lost 6 bases, and 10 bases stayed unmatched. The germline V gene has CDR1 MNHNS and CDR2 SASEGT. The chain's CDR3 is CASSPGTGEIREQYF. In DNA, the CDR3 is TGTGCCAGCAGTCCCGGGACAGGGGAGATCCGCGAGCAGTACTTC.

This clonotype occurred once. The chain is built from TRBV30 and TRBJ2-7; TRBD1 agrees at 7 bases. CDR1 and CDR2 (germline): GTSNPN, SVGIG (reference sequence). The length of the CDR3 is 14 residues. V lost 1 base to trimming and J lost 4 bases; unmatched junction nucleotides: 7. The CDR3 DNA follows: TGTGCCTGGAGTGGCCCGGGACAGCGATACGAGCAGTACTTC. Translated, it gives CAWSGPGQRYEQYF.

A few counts support this clonotype. V gene TRBV6-1 combines with J gene TRBJ2-7; 9 bases are shared with TRBD1. V trimming: 10 bases; J trimming: 0 bases; junction bases outside the gene matches: 4. CDR1 and CDR2 from the germline V gene are MNHNS and SASEGT. The CDR3 is made up of 13 amino acids. In nucleotides, the CDR3 is TGTGCCACCGGGACAGGGAGCTCCTACGAGCAGTACTTC. Translating gives CATGTGSSYEQYF.

Here the CDR3 reads CASSPRGRHEQYF. The CDR3 region has the DNA TGTGCCAGCAGCCCCCGGGGGAGGCACGAGCAGTACTTC. This chain links TRBV13 with TRBJ2-7, with D possibly TRBD2 on 6 matching bases. Trimming cost V 5 bases and J 5 bases, with 13 bases left between them. The CDR3 consists of 13 residues. Looked up from germline, CDR1 is PRHDT and CDR2 is FYEKMQ (reference sequence).

This clonotype came up a few times. The chain links TRBV11-2 to TRBJ2-7, with TRBD2 identical over 9 bases. The germline CDR1 and CDR2 sequences are SGHAT and FQNNGV. CDR3 length: 15 residues. V shed 1 base, J shed 1 base, and the junction held 2 bases outside the gene matches. CDR3 amino acids: CASSLGAGGSYEQYF. CDR3 DNA sequence: TGTGCCAGCAGCTTAGGGGCGGGAGGGTCCTACGAGCAGTACTTC.